This T cell receptor (beta chain) is drawn from a study of response to subunit inactivated influenza vaccine. Study-wide results and caveats: After each seasonal influenza vaccination, few new T cells are recruited, the authors suggested.

Unmatched junction bases numbered 6, after V lost 4 bases and J lost 1 base. The CDR3 spans 15 residues. From germline, CDR1 is SQVTM and CDR2 ANQGSEA. This clonotype has a count of ten or more. Its antigen is as yet unknown. MiXCR, applied by TCRdb to the RT-PCR reads, yields one record per CDR3 protein. The sample includes approximately 500,000 distinct CDR3 sequences, 12% to 15% of them seen just once. The chain couples TRBV29-1 to TRBJ2-3; 9 nucleotides match TRBD2. This TCR was recovered from a man in his fifties who received an inactivated influenza vaccine. The starting material was PBMCs from blood, obtained roughly 12 days after vaccination. Written as DNA, the CDR3 is TGCAGCGTTGTCTTTGGCGGGAGGGGCACAGATACGCAGTATTTT. It translates to CSVVFGGRGTDTQYF.